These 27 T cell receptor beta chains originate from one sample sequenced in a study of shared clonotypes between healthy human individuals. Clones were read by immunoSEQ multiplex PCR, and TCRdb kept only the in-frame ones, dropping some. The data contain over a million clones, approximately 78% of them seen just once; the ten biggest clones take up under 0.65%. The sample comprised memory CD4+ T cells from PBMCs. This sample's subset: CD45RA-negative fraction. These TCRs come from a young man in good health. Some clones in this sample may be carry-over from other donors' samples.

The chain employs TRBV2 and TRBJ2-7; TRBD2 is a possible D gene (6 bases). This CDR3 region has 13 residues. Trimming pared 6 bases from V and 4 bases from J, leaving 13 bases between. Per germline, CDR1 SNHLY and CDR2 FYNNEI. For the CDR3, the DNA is TGTGCCAGCAGAGGTGACGGGGGATACGAGCAGTACTTC. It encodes CASRGDGGYEQYF.

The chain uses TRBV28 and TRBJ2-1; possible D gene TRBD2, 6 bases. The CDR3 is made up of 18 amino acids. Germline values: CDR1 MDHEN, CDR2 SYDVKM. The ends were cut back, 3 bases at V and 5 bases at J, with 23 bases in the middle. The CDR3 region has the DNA TGTGCCAGCAGTTTCGCTCTAGCGCTGAGAAGGGCGGACAATGAGCAGTTCTTC. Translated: CASSFALALRRADNEQFF.

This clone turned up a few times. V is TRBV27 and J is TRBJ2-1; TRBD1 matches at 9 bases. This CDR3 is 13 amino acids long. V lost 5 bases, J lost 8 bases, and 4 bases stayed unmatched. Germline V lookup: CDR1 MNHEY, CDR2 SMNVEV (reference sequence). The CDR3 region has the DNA TGTGCCAGCAGTAAACAGGGGGCGGATGAGCAGTTCTTC. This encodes CASSKQGADEQFF.

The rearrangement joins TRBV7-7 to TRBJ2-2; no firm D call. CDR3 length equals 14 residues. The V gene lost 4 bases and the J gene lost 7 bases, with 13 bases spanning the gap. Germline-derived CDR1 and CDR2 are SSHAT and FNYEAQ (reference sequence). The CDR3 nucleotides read TGTGCCAGCAGCTCCCTGGGGTCCTTCGGGGAGCTGTTTTTT. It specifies CASSSLGSFGELFF. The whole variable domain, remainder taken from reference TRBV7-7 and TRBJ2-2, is GAGVSQSPRYKVTKRGQDVTLRCDPISSHATLYWYQQALGQGPEFLTYFNYEAQPDKSGLPSDRFSAERPEGSISTLTIQRTEQRDSAMYRCASSSLGSFGELFFGEGSRLTVL.

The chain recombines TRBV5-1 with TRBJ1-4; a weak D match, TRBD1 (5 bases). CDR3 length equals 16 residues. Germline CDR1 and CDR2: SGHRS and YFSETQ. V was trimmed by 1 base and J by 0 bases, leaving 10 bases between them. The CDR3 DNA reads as TGCGCCAGCAGCTTGCTACAGACAGCAACTAATGAAAAACTGTTTTTT. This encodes CASSLLQTATNEKLFF.

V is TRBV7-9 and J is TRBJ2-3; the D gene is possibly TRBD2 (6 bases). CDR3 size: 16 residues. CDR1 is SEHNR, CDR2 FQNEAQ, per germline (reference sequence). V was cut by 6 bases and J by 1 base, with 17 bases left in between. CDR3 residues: CASREDRDFRTDTQYF. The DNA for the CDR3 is TGTGCCAGCAGGGAGGATAGGGACTTCCGCACAGATACGCAGTATTTT.

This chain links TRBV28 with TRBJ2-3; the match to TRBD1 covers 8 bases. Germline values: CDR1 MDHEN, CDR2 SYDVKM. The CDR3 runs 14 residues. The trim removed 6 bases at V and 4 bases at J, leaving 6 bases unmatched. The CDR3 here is CASSVGQGSDTQYF. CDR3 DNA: TGTGCCAGCAGCGTTGGACAGGGATCAGATACGCAGTATTTT. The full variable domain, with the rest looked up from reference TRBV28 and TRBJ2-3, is DVKVTQSSRYLVKRTGEKVFLECVQDMDHENMFWYRQDPGLGLRLIYFSYDVKMKEKGDIPEGYSVSREKKERFSLILESASTNQTSMYLCASSVGQGSDTQYFGPGTRLTVL.

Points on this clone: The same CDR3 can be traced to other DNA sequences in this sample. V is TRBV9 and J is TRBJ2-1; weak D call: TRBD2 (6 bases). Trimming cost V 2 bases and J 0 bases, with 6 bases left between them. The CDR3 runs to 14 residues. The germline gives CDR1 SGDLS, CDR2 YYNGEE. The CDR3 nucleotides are TGTGCCAGCAGCGTGGGAGGCTCCTACAATGAGCAGTTCTTC. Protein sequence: CASSVGGSYNEQFF.

The CDR3 coding sequence is TGTGCCATCAGTGAGGGCAGGAGCTCCTACGAGCAGTACTTC. Protein product: CAISEGRSSYEQYF. The chain recombines TRBV10-3 with TRBJ2-7; D remains ambiguous. The CDR3 has 14 amino acids. From germline, CDR1 is ENHRY and CDR2 SYGVKD. The ends were cut back, 2 bases at V and 0 bases at J, with 8 bases in the middle.

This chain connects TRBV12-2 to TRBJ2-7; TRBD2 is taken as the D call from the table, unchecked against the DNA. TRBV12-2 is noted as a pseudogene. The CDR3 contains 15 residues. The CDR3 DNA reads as TGTGCAAGTCGGGCCTCTAGCTCCTACCGATACGAGCAGTACTTC. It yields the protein CASRASSSYRYEQYF.

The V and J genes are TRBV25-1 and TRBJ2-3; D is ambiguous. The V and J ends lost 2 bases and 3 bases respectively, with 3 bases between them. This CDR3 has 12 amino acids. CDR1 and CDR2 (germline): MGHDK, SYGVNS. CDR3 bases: TGTGCCAGCAGTGAAAGTACAGATACGCAGTATTTT. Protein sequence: CASSESTDTQYF.

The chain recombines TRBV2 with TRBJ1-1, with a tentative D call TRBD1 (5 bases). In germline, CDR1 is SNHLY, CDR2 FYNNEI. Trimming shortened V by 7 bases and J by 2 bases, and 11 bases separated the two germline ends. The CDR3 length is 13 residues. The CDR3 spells CASTQGPNTEAFF. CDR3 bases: TGTGCCAGCACCCAGGGACCAAACACTGAAGCTTTCTTT.

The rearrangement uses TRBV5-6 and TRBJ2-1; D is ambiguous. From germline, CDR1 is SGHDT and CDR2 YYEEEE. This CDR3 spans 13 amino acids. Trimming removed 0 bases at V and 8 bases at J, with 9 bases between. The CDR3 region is CASSLVGADEQFF. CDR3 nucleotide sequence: TGTGCCAGCAGCTTGGTAGGTGCGGATGAGCAGTTCTTC.

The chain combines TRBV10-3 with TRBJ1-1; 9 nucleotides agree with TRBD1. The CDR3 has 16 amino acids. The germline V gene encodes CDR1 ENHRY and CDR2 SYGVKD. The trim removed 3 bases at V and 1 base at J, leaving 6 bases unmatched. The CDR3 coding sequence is TGTGCCATCAGTGAACCGCTGGGACAGGGGAACACTGAAGCTTTCTTT. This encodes CAISEPLGQGNTEAFF.

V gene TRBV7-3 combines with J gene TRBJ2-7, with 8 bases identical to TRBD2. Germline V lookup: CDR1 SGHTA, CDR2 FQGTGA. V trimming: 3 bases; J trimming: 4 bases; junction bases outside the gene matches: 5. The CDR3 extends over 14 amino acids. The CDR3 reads CASSLSGSGYEQYF. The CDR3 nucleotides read TGTGCCAGCAGCTTGAGCGGGAGCGGTTACGAGCAGTACTTC.

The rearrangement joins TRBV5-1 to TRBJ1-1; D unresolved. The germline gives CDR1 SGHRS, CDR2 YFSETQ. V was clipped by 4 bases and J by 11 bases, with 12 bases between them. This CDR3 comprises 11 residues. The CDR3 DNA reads TGCGCCAGCAGCGTTGGTCTAAGGGCTTTCTTT. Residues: CASSVGLRAFF. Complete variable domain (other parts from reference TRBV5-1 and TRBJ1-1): KAGVTQTPRYLIKTRGQQVTLSCSPISGHRSVSWYQQTPGQGLQFLFEYFSETQRNKGNFPGRFSGRQFSNSRSEMNVSTLELGDSALYLCASSVGLRAFFGQGTRLTVV.

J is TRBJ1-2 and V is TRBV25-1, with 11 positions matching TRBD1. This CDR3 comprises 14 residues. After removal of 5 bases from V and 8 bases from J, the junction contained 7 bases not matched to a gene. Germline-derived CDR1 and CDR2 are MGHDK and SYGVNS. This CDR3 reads CASSPGQGAKGYTF. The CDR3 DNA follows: TGTGCCAGCAGTCCAGGACAGGGGGCGAAAGGCTACACCTTC.

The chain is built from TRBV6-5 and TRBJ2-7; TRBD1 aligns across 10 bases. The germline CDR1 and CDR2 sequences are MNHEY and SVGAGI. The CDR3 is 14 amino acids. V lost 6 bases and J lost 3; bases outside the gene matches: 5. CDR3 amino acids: CASRLGQGVYEQYF. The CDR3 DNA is TGTGCCAGCAGACTAGGACAGGGGGTCTACGAGCAGTACTTC.

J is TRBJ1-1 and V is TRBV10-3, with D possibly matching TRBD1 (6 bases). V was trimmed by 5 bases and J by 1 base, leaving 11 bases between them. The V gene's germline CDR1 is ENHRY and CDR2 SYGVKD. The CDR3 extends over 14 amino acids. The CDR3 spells CAISIGGQNTEAFF. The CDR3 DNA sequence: TGTGCCATCAGTATAGGGGGTCAGAACACTGAAGCTTTCTTT.

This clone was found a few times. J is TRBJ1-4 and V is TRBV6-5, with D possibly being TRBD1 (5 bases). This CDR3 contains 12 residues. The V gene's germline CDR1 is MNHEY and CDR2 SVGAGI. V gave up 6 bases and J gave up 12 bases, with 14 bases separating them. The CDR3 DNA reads TGTGCCAGCAGCGCCAGACAGTTTGAACTGTTTTTT. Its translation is CASSARQFELFF.

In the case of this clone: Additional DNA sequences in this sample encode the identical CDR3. This CDR3 is CASSLDPRDWLRGYTF. CDR3 coding DNA: TGCGCCAGCAGCTTGGACCCCAGGGATTGGCTAAGAGGTTACACCTTC. This chain links TRBV5-1 with TRBJ1-2; D is perhaps TRBD1 (5 bases). Trimming shortened V by 0 bases and J by 11 bases, and 23 bases separated the two germline ends. This CDR3 spans 16 amino acids. The V gene's germline CDR1 is SGHRS and CDR2 YFSETQ.

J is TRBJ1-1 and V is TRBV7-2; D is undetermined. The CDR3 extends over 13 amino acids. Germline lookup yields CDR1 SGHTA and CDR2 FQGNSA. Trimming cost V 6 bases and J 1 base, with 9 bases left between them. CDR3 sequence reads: CASSRLGNTEAFF. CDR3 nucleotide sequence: TGTGCCAGCAGTAGACTGGGGAACACTGAAGCTTTCTTT.

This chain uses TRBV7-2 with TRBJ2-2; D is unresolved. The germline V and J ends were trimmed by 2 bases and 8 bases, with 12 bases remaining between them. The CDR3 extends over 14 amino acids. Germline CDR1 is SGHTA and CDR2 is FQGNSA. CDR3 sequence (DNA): TGTGCCAGCAGCTTATTGAAAGAGTTGGGGGAGCTGTTTTTT. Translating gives CASSLLKELGELFF.

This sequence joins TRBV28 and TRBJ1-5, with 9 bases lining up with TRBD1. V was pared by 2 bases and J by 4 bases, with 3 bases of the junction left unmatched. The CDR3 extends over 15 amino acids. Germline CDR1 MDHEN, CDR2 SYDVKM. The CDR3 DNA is TGTGCCAGCAGTTTACCACAGGGGGCAAATCAGCCCCAGCATTTT. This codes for CASSLPQGANQPQHF.

The CDR3 protein is CASSSIRGQSHEQYF. CDR3 sequence (DNA): TGTGCCAGCAGCTCAATCCGAGGGCAGTCCCACGAGCAGTACTTC. This sequence joins TRBV5-4 and TRBJ2-7, with D perhaps TRBD2 (5 bases). The germline V gene encodes CDR1 SGHNT and CDR2 YYREEE (reference sequence). This CDR3 has 15 residues. V was pared by 3 bases and J by 5 bases, with 18 bases between.

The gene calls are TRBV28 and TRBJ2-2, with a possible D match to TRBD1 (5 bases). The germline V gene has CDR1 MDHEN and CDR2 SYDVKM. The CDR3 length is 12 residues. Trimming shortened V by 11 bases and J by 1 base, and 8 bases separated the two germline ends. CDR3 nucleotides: TGTGCCCTTACAGGGAACACCGGGGAGCTGTTTTTT. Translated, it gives CALTGNTGELFF.

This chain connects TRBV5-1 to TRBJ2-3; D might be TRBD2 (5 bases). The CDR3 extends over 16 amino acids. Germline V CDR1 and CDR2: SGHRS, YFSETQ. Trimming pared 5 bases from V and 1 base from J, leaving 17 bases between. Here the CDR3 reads CASRRGSFAGTDTQYF. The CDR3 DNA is TGCGCCAGCAGGCGAGGGTCTTTTGCGGGCACAGATACGCAGTATTTT.